This TCR beta chain derives from a study of shared clonotypes between healthy human individuals. The study's findings and limits: Only blood was sampled; tissue repertoires likely differ.

Germline assignment: CDR1 MDHEN and CDR2 SYDVKM. There are 15 residues in the CDR3. J gave up 6 bases and V 7 bases, and 9 bases lay outside the gene matches. The authors ran the assay at deep level. Libraries were prepared by immunoSEQ multiplex PCR; TCRdb keeps only in-frame clonotypes and omits some of them. The profile shows 2 million to 2.5 million clones, about 94% of them singletons. With respect to this clone: The antigen remains unidentified.

The sequencing input was naive CD4+ T cells sorted from blood. As to subset: CD45RA+ positively selected. This receptor was taken from a young man in good health. This rearrangement joins TRBV28 to TRBJ1-6; 7 nucleotides align to TRBD1. CDR3 region: CASINQGQSNSPLHF. For the CDR3, the DNA is TGTGCCAGCATTAATCAGGGACAGAGTAATTCACCCCTCCACTTT. The variable domain in full, with the rest retrieved from reference TRBV28 and TRBJ1-6, is DVKVTQSSRYLVKRTGEKVFLECVQDMDHENMFWYRQDPGLGLRLIYFSYDVKMKEKGDIPEGYSVSREKKERFSLILESASTNQTSMYLCASINQGQSNSPLHFGNGTRLTVT.